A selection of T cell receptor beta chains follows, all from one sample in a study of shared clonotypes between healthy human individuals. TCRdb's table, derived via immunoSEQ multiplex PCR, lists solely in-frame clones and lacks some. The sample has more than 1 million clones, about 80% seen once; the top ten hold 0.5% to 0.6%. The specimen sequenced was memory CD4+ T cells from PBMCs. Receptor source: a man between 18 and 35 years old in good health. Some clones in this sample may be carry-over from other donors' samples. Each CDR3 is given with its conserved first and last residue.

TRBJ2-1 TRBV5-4 CASSLDADRRNEQFF
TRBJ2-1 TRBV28 CASRLGDNEQFF
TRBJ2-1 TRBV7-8 CASSLARFYNEQFF
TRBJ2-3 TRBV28 CASSLGLAGGRGDTQYF
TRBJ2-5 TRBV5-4 CASSSYRVLGETQYF
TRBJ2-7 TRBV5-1 CASSSSREQYF
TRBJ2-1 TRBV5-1 CASSGGLAGAYNEQFF
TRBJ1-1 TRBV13 CASSFRQGYGRAEAFF
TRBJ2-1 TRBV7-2 CASSLLRGGNNEQFF
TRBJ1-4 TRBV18 CASSSLPRQGEAKLFF
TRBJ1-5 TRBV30 CAWRRGGIGKGQPQHF
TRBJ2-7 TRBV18 CASSLILDYEQYF
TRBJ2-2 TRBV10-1 CASSDIGELFF
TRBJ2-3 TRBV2 CASSPTVAASTDTQYF
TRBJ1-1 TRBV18 CASSPLASGTEAFF
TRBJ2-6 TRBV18 CASSPPSRTGALGANVLTF
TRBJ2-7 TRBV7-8 CASSSPRDRGIHEQYF
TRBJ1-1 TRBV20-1 CSASGGRGAFF
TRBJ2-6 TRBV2 CASQPGVSGANVLTF
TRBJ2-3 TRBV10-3 CAITSGRIGTDTQYF
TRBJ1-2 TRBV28 CASSRGGDYGYTF
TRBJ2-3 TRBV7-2 CASSLRVLAGGSTDTQYF
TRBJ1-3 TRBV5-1 CASSSNPGGASRNTIYF
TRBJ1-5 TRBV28 CASPTTGVGNQPQHF
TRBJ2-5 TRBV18 CASSPPSSETQYF
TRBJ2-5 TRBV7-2 CASTMTSGRGETQYF
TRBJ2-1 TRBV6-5 CASRYSGPYNEQFF
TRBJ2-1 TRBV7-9 CASSLVGTAILYNGQFF
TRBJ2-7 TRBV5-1 CASSLAASGRYEQYF
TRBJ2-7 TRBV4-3 CASSQHPATTYEQYF
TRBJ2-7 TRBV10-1 CAKATYRDRAYEQYF
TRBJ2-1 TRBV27 CASSSPGSADGEQFF
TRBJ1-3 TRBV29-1 CSVGAATTGNTIYF
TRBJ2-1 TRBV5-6 CASSLVRGNEQFF
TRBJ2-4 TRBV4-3 CASSQDLLGKNIQYF
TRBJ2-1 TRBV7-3 CASSSKLADVNEQFF
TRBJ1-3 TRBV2 CASSDLVDGNTIYF